A single sample is the source of the 26 T cell receptor beta chains below, sequenced in a study of T cell responses to AZD1222 COVID-19 vaccine. Profiled with immunoSEQ multiplex PCR; TCRdb holds only in-frame clones, not every one. Among over 45,000 clones listed, approximately 85% were seen once. Here the sequenced sample was peripheral blood, taken on day 0 of MenACWY control vaccination. The origin of the receptors is an adult in good health.

This chain links TRBV28 with TRBJ1-1; D perhaps matches TRBD1 (5 bases). V was shortened by 2 bases and J by 4 bases, with 11 bases between the two germline ends. In germline, CDR1 is MDHEN, CDR2 SYDVKM. This CDR3 region has 14 residues. CDR3 loop: CASSLRGAGTEAFF. CDR3 DNA: TGTGCCAGCAGTTTAAGGGGAGCGGGCACTGAAGCTTTCTTT.

J is TRBJ1-6 and V is TRBV3-1 (or the pseudogene TRBV3-2); D is uncertain. CDR1 and CDR2 from the germline V gene are LGHDT and YNNKEL (reference sequence). Trimming took 0 bases from V and 6 from J, leaving 3 bases between them. This CDR3 region has 13 residues. CDR3 coding DNA: TGTGCCAGCAGCCAAGATTTTAATTCACCCCTCCACTTT. Amino acid sequence: CASSQDFNSPLHF.

The V call is TRBV18, the J call TRBJ2-1, with 9 bases aligning to TRBD1. V lost 5 bases and J lost 15; bases outside the gene matches: 8. Looked up from germline, CDR1 is KGHSH and CDR2 is LQKENI. The CDR3 is 12 residues long. Here the CDR3 DNA reads TGTGCCAGCTCAACGGGACAGGGTGAACCGTTCTTC. This translates into CASSTGQGEPFF. The whole variable domain, remainder taken from reference TRBV18 and TRBJ2-1, is NAGVMQNPRHLVRRRGQEARLRCSPMKGHSHVYWYRQLPEEGLKFMVYLQKENIIDESGMPKERFSAEFPKEGPSILRIQQVVRGDSAAYFCASSTGQGEPFFGPGTRLTVL.

The genes are TRBV28 and TRBJ1-2, with D perhaps matching TRBD1 (5 bases). This CDR3 has 16 residues. Germline-derived CDR1 and CDR2 are MDHEN and SYDVKM. V was trimmed by 5 bases and J by 2 bases, leaving 18 bases between them. CDR3 sequence reads: CASSRQMRRDNYGYTF. CDR3 in DNA: TGTGCCAGCAGTCGCCAGATGAGGAGGGACAACTATGGCTACACCTTC.

This clone was recorded only once. This chain links TRBV30 with TRBJ2-2; weak D call: TRBD2 (6 bases). Germline CDR1 and CDR2: GTSNPN and SVGIG (reference sequence). CDR3 length: 15 residues. V shed 3 bases and J shed 4 bases, with 15 bases lying between them. CDR3 coding DNA: TGTGCCTGGAGAACGTTAGCGGCCAGCACCGGGGAGCTGTTTTTT. It translates to CAWRTLAASTGELFF.

This clone occurred once. This sequence joins TRBV20-1 and TRBJ2-1, with D perhaps assigned TRBD1 or TRBD2 (5 bases each). V lost 3 bases and J 0 bases, leaving 12 bases between the germline ends. This CDR3 comprises 15 residues. Germline V gene data show CDR1 as DFQATT and CDR2 as SNEGSKA (reference sequence). CDR3 bases: TGCAGTGCTAGTCGGTTTGGGACCTCCTACAATGAGCAGTTCTTC. It specifies CSASRFGTSYNEQFF.

The genes are TRBV7-2 and TRBJ2-7; 7 positions match TRBD2. V lost 4 bases and J lost 4; bases outside the gene matches: 13. The CDR3 extends over 16 amino acids. Germline-derived CDR1 and CDR2 are SGHTA and FQGNSA. The DNA for the CDR3 is TGTGCCAGCAGCTCGGAGGGATCTAGCGGAACTTACGAGCAGTACTTC. Translating gives CASSSEGSSGTYEQYF.

The chain uses TRBV28 and TRBJ1-1; D is uncertain. Trimming removed 6 bases at V and 10 bases at J, with 15 bases between. The germline V gene has CDR1 MDHEN and CDR2 SYDVKM. This CDR3 has 12 residues. CDR3 sequence: CASSEKAEGAFF. CDR3 nucleotides: TGTGCCAGCAGCGAAAAGGCTGAAGGAGCTTTCTTT.

The gene calls are TRBV6-5 and TRBJ2-1; 11 nucleotides agree with TRBD2. Germline V gene data show CDR1 as MNHEY and CDR2 as SVGAGI. The junction had 4 bases not matched to a gene; V was cut back by 2 bases and J by 4 bases. CDR3 length equals 16 residues. CDR3 nucleotides: TGTGCCAGCAGTTACGCAGGGACTAGCGGTTACAATGAGCAGTTCTTC. This sequence encodes CASSYAGTSGYNEQFF.

The chain couples TRBV10-3 to TRBJ2-1; 13 nucleotides line up with TRBD2. Germline V gene sequence: CDR1 ENHRY, CDR2 SYGVKD. Trimming took 7 bases from V and 7 from J; bases not matched to a gene: 4. CDR3 length equals 14 residues. CDR3 in amino acids: CAITRTSGSNEQFF. CDR3 in DNA: TGTGCCATCACCAGGACTAGCGGGAGTAATGAGCAGTTCTTC.

This clone was seen more than once but under ten times. V gene TRBV4-1 combines with J gene TRBJ1-4; 9 nucleotides line up with TRBD1. The germline V gene encodes CDR1 MGHRA and CDR2 YSYEKL. After removal of 1 base from V and 5 bases from J, the junction contained 2 bases not matched to a gene. CDR3 length: 15 amino acids. The CDR3 is CASSQGGTGNEKLFF. In nucleotides, the CDR3 is TGCGCCAGCAGCCAAGGCGGGACAGGGAATGAAAAACTGTTTTTT.

The J gene is TRBJ1-5, the V gene TRBV2; D remains ambiguous. Trimming took 7 bases from V and 6 from J, leaving 16 bases between them. The CDR3 totals 14 residues. Germline values: CDR1 SNHLY, CDR2 FYNNEI. The CDR3 spells CASNMVGPGQPQHF. The CDR3 nucleotides are TGTGCCAGCAATATGGTCGGGCCGGGTCAGCCCCAGCATTTT. Combining the CDR3 with reference TRBV2 and TRBJ1-5 gives the whole variable domain EPEVTQTPSHQVTQMGQEVILRCVPISNHLYFYWYRQILGQKVEFLVSFYNNEISEKSEIFDDQFSVERPDGSNFTLKIRSTKLEDSAMYFCASNMVGPGQPQHFGDGTRLSIL.

The chain is built from TRBV19 and TRBJ1-1; D is perhaps TRBD1 (5 bases). This CDR3 is 14 amino acids long. The V gene's germline CDR1 is LNHDA and CDR2 SQIVND (reference sequence). Between the trimmed V and J ends, which lost 7 bases and 1 base, there was a span of 13 bases. The CDR3 coding sequence is TGTGCCAGTATAACAGGAGCGGGGAACACTGAAGCTTTCTTT. The encoded protein is CASITGAGNTEAFF.

The chain is built from TRBV7-9 and TRBJ1-2; D is unclear. The germline CDR1 and CDR2 sequences are SEHNR and FQNEAQ (reference sequence). CDR3 size: 13 residues. V gave up 1 base and J gave up 3 bases, with 6 bases separating them. CDR3 loop: CASSLDTDYGYTF. In nucleotides, the CDR3 is TGTGCCAGCAGCTTAGACACAGACTATGGCTACACCTTC. Complete variable domain (other parts from reference TRBV7-9 and TRBJ1-2): DTGVSQNPRHKITKRGQNVTFRCDPISEHNRLYWYRQTLGQGPEFLTYFQNEAQLEKSRLLSDRFSAERPKGSFSTLEIQRTEQGDSAMYLCASSLDTDYGYTFGSGTRLTVV.

The chain couples TRBV10-2 to TRBJ1-4; maybe TRBD1 (6 bases). Germline CDR1 WSHSY, CDR2 SAAADI. This CDR3 spans 12 amino acids. V was pared by 8 bases and J by 7 bases, with 11 bases between. Here the CDR3 DNA reads TGCGCCAGCGGAGGGGGTTTTGAAAAACTGTTTTTT. Its translation is CASGGGFEKLFF.

This chain connects TRBV29-1 to TRBJ2-2, with D maybe TRBD2 (6 bases). V was trimmed by 1 base and J by 0 bases, leaving 9 bases between them. This CDR3 region has 15 residues. Germline V gene data show CDR1 as SQVTM and CDR2 as ANQGSEA. The CDR3: CSVEASATNTGELFF. The CDR3 DNA sequence: TGCAGCGTTGAAGCTAGCGCTACGAACACCGGGGAGCTGTTTTTT.

The CDR3 spells CASSLRGYYNEQFF. In DNA form, the CDR3 reads TGTGCCAGCAGTTTGAGGGGTTACTACAATGAGCAGTTCTTC. This sequence joins TRBV28 and TRBJ2-1; D may be TRBD1 or TRBD2 (5 bases each). CDR3 size: 14 residues. Trimming shortened V by 3 bases and J by 3 bases, and 9 bases separated the two germline ends. From germline, CDR1 is MDHEN and CDR2 SYDVKM. Complete variable domain (other parts from reference TRBV28 and TRBJ2-1): DVKVTQSSRYLVKRTGEKVFLECVQDMDHENMFWYRQDPGLGLRLIYFSYDVKMKEKGDIPEGYSVSREKKERFSLILESASTNQTSMYLCASSLRGYYNEQFFGPGTRLTVL.

J is TRBJ2-6 and V is TRBV30; D gene unclear. The germline V and J ends were trimmed by 3 bases and 1 base, with 4 bases remaining between them. This CDR3 has 13 amino acids. In germline, CDR1 is GTSNPN, CDR2 SVGIG (reference sequence). The CDR3 reads CAWRGSGANVLTF. DNA for the CDR3: TGTGCCTGGAGGGGATCTGGGGCCAACGTCCTGACTTTC.

The genes are TRBV5-1 and TRBJ2-6; no firm D call. The germline CDR1 and CDR2 sequences are SGHRS and YFSETQ. The CDR3 runs 16 residues. Between the trimmed V and J ends, which lost 4 bases and 0 bases, there was a span of 11 bases. CDR3 bases: TGCGCCAGCAGCCTGGGTGGTAGCTCTGGGGCCAACGTCCTGACTTTC. Translation: CASSLGGSSGANVLTF. Looking up the rest from reference TRBV5-1 and TRBJ2-6 gives the full variable domain: KAGVTQTPRYLIKTRGQQVTLSCSPISGHRSVSWYQQTPGQGLQFLFEYFSETQRNKGNFPGRFSGRQFSNSRSEMNVSTLELGDSALYLCASSLGGSSGANVLTFGAGSRLTVL.

The chain is built from TRBV4-1 and TRBJ2-7, with 8 bases lining up with TRBD2. V lost 3 bases to trimming and J lost 1 base; unmatched junction nucleotides: 11. Germline V gene data show CDR1 as MGHRA and CDR2 as YSYEKL. This CDR3 is 17 amino acids long. This chain's CDR3 is CASSQIAGRRSSYEQYF. The CDR3 region has the DNA TGCGCCAGCAGCCAGATAGCGGGAAGGAGGTCATCCTACGAGCAGTACTTC.

V is TRBV19 and J is TRBJ2-2; possibly TRBD1 for D (7 bases). The CDR3 extends over 15 amino acids. Germline assignment: CDR1 LNHDA and CDR2 SQIVND (reference sequence). V dropped 0 bases and J dropped 7 bases, with 12 bases sitting between them. In nucleotides, the CDR3 is TGTGCCAGTAGTATAGACGGGACAGCGGGCGGGGAGCTGTTTTTT. Translated, it gives CASSIDGTAGGELFF.

The genes are TRBV29-1 and TRBJ1-5; possible D gene TRBD1, 6 bases. The V end was cut by 7 bases, the J end by 4 bases, with 14 bases between. CDR1 SQVTM and CDR2 ANQGSEA come from the germline V gene. The CDR3 is 13 residues long. CDR3 sequence: CSGSSGVNQPQHF. In nucleotides, the CDR3 is TGCAGCGGAAGCTCAGGGGTAAATCAGCCCCAGCATTTT.

The J gene is TRBJ1-5, the V gene TRBV28, with D maybe TRBD1 (5 bases). Between the trimmed V and J ends, which lost 3 bases and 3 bases, there was a span of 12 bases. CDR3 size: 15 residues. Germline CDR1 and CDR2: MDHEN and SYDVKM. CDR3 region: CASSFLDRDNQPQHF. Written as DNA, the CDR3 is TGTGCCAGCAGTTTCTTAGACAGAGACAATCAGCCCCAGCATTTT.

This chain links TRBV7-9 with TRBJ1-1; D may be TRBD1 (6 bases). Trimming left V 8 bases short and J 5 bases short, with 18 bases between. Germline loops: CDR1 SEHNR, CDR2 FQNEAQ (reference sequence). The CDR3 extends over 14 amino acids. The CDR3 DNA reads as TGTGCCAGCCATAGGGGAGGGGGTGAGACTGAAGCTTTCTTT. Translated: CASHRGGGETEAFF.

The V and J genes are TRBV7-2 and TRBJ1-2; 7 nucleotides agree with TRBD1. V lost 7 bases, J lost 4 bases, and 6 bases stayed unmatched. This CDR3 is 13 amino acids long. The germline gives CDR1 SGHTA, CDR2 FQGNSA. This CDR3 is CASNGQATYGYTF. CDR3 in DNA: TGTGCCAGCAACGGACAGGCAACCTATGGCTACACCTTC. Using reference TRBV7-2 and TRBJ1-2 for the parts outside the CDR3, the full variable domain is GAGVSQSPSNKVTEKGKDVELRCDPISGHTALYWYRQSLGQGLEFLIYFQGNSAPDKSGLPSDRFSAERTGGSVSTLTIQRTQQEDSAVYLCASNGQATYGYTFGSGTRLTVV.

The J gene is TRBJ2-3, the V gene TRBV4-1; D gene ambiguous. Deletions cut 0 bases from V and 0 bases from J, with 13 bases between. The CDR3 consists of 17 residues. Germline values: CDR1 MGHRA, CDR2 YSYEKL. For the CDR3, the DNA is TGCGCCAGCAGCCAAGAGGCTCGAATTACTAGCACAGATACGCAGTATTTT. Translation: CASSQEARITSTDTQYF.